These 5 T cell receptor beta chains share one sample of origin, sequenced in a study of cytomegalovirus exposure and HLA in healthy donors. PCR was performed using 60 Vbeta and 13 Jbeta primers. Clones were sequenced by immunoSEQ multiplex PCR, and TCRdb holds only the in-frame ones, with some missing. The profile covers roughly 150,000 clones, with approximately 80% appearing a single time and roughly 14% taken by the ten largest. Sequencing used PBMCs. The receptors were gathered from a woman aged 35 to 49 in good health and CMV-seronegative.

V and J are TRBV11-1 and TRBJ2-5; D might be TRBD2 (6 bases). Germline values: CDR1 SGHAT, CDR2 FQDESV (reference sequence). Trimming took 4 bases from V and 7 from J, leaving 13 bases between them. The CDR3 runs 13 residues. The CDR3 loop is CASSSYLGGTQYF. The CDR3 bases are TGTGCCAGCAGCTCCTATCTCGGGGGGACCCAGTACTTC.

In regard to this clone: The junction shows a germline mismatch at one end, possibly a read error. The V and J genes are TRBV6-1 and TRBJ2-6; 7 bases are a match to TRBD2. Germline V CDR1 and CDR2: MNHNS, SASEGT. The CDR3 consists of 15 residues. CDR3 in amino acids: CASSPGRAGANGLTF. In nucleotides, the CDR3 is TGTGCCAGCAGCCCTGGGAGGGCTGGGGCCAACGGCCTGACTTTC.

V and J are TRBV28 and TRBJ2-5, with D tentatively TRBD2 (6 bases). The V gene's germline CDR1 is MDHEN and CDR2 SYDVKM. V shed 5 bases and J shed 0 bases, with 16 bases lying between them. CDR3 size: 16 residues. The CDR3 here is CASSGRGGVYQETQYF. The CDR3 DNA reads as TGTGCCAGCAGTGGACGTGGAGGGGTGTACCAAGAGACCCAGTACTTC.

This clone was seen once. This rearrangement joins TRBV5-8 to TRBJ1-2; 11 bases map to TRBD1. CDR3 length equals 16 residues. V shed 0 bases and J 4 bases; nucleotides not matched to a gene: 5. CDR1 and CDR2 from the germline V gene are SGHTS and YDEGEE. CDR3 sequence: CASSLATGTGGYGYTF. For the CDR3, the DNA is TGTGCCAGCAGCTTGGCAACCGGGACAGGGGGCTATGGCTACACCTTC.

The V gene is TRBV28, the J gene TRBJ1-1; D not certain. The CDR3 has 12 residues. Germline CDR1 and CDR2: MDHEN and SYDVKM. Trimming cost V 3 bases and J 1 base, with 3 bases left between them. CDR3 nucleotides: TGTGCCAGCAGTTTCAGGAACACTGAAGCTTTCTTT. This codes for CASSFRNTEAFF. Looking up the rest from reference TRBV28 and TRBJ1-1 gives the full variable domain: DVKVTQSSRYLVKRTGEKVFLECVQDMDHENMFWYRQDPGLGLRLIYFSYDVKMKEKGDIPEGYSVSREKKERFSLILESASTNQTSMYLCASSFRNTEAFFGQGTRLTVV.